This T cell receptor (beta chain) was observed in a study of cytomegalovirus exposure and HLA in healthy donors. Study-wide points: Earlier analysis yielded a pattern in which most TCR beta V segments were productive about 90% or about 30% of the time.

With respect to this clone: Its antigen is still unknown.

13 Jbeta primers and 60 Vbeta primers were used for the PCR. The assay was immunoSEQ multiplex PCR, and TCRdb's table has in-frame clones only and misses some. The data show some 100,000 clones, 70% to 80% seen once. This TCR derives from a woman between 18 and 30 years old in good health and CMV-seropositive. Sequenced input: PBMCs.

CDR3 sequence: CASRGGARQGATNEKLFF. The CDR3 nucleotides read TGTGCCAGCAGGGGAGGGGCTAGACAGGGGGCCACTAATGAAAAACTGTTTTTT. The V and J genes are TRBV28 and TRBJ1-4, with 10 bases that match TRBD1. The V segment lost 6 bases and the J segment 2 bases; nucleotides outside the gene matches: 12. The CDR3 sequence is 18 residues long. CDR1 MDHEN and CDR2 SYDVKM come from the germline V gene.